This entry features one TCR beta chain sequence. The antigen remains undetermined. The CDR3 length is 13 residues. CDR1 is MNHEY and CDR2 is SMNVEV in the germline V gene (reference sequence). V gave up 4 bases and J gave up 0 bases; unmatched junction bases: 0. These data are taken from a study of cytomegalovirus exposure and HLA in healthy donors. Libraries were prepared by immunoSEQ multiplex PCR; TCRdb keeps only in-frame clonotypes and omits some of them. This sample has 200,000 to 300,000 clones; more than 75% occur once, and the top ten carry about 3%. Whole-study findings and limits: Published work reported that the classifier diagnosed cytomegalovirus status with high specificity and sensitivity. A later analysis found first-cohort TCR clusters tended to co-occur in the 130 or so validation repertoires.

This TCR was sampled from a man younger than 35 in good health and CMV-seronegative. What was sequenced was PBMCs. This chain links TRBV27 with TRBJ2-7; TRBD1 agrees at 7 bases. CDR3 coding DNA: TGTGCCAGCAGTTGGGACAGCTCCTACGAGCAGTACTTC. It translates to CASSWDSSYEQYF.